This section outlines one T cell receptor beta chain sequence together with its context. The antigen is unknown. The record originates from a study of T-cell memory formation after mild COVID-19. Study results and limitations: Clones shrinking between day 15 and 85 showed a balanced CD4/CD8 split, and those that grew later tilted toward CD4+. Pre-infection memory harbored some responding clones, suggesting cross-reactive memory joined.

TCRdb re-called the 5' RACE reads through MiXCR, storing one row per CDR3 protein. The sample gives 400,000 to 500,000 distinct CDR3 sequences, about 20% of which show up once; around 8.4% is in the top ten. V gave up 4 bases and J gave up 2 bases, with 12 bases separating them. The CDR3 sequence is 15 residues long. Germline lookup yields CDR1 SGHVS and CDR2 FNYEAQ. The sample was PBMCs or a T cell subset sorted from them (not recorded which). The genes are TRBV7-6 and TRBJ2-1; D perhaps matches TRBD2 (5 bases). The source is an adult woman who had mild COVID-19 (a few samples of this study predate the infection). Cell type and time point are not known. CDR3 region: CASSSSGAPYNEQFF. DNA for the CDR3: TGTGCCAGCAGCTCCAGCGGAGCTCCCTACAATGAGCAGTTCTTC.